Sequencing of this T cell receptor beta chain was carried out in a study of cytomegalovirus exposure and HLA in healthy donors. With regard to this clone: What it binds is unknown.

Study-wide results and limits: Owing to their indistinguishability, certain V segments, notably TRBV6-2 and TRBV6-3, were excluded. Presence/absence analyses took donor sequencing depth as roughly uniform. A later analysis linked a missense DCLRE1C variant to TCR beta V- and J-gene trimming. In an earlier analysis, most TCR beta V segments were productive about 87% or about 30% of the time.

Germline CDR1 and CDR2: MNHEY and SMNVEV (reference sequence). V lost 2 bases and J lost 1, with 9 bases in between. The CDR3 covers 15 residues. Researchers ran the PCR with 60 Vbeta and 13 Jbeta primers. Data came from immunoSEQ multiplex PCR; TCRdb stores just in-frame clones and leaves some out. This sample has about 76,000 clones, with under 85% found just once. The source material was PBMCs. This clonotype was obtained from a woman aged 40 to 50 in good health and CMV-seropositive. V is TRBV27 and J is TRBJ1-3; D is perhaps TRBD1 (5 bases). Written as DNA, the CDR3 is TGTGCCAGCAGTTTAGCTGGGGGGTCTGGAAACACCATATATTTT. This encodes CASSLAGGSGNTIYF.